The 20 T cell receptor beta chains below were found in one sample sequenced in a study of blood T cell repertoires in COVID-19. The repertoire was sequenced with immunoSEQ multiplex PCR; TCRdb's copy has only in-frame clones and lacks some. This sample has around 440,000 clones, with approximately 89% found just once. The sequenced sample consisted of peripheral blood. These TCRs come from a woman between 45 and 65 years old with COVID-19, enrolled during active disease.

This clone has only one observation. The chain has TRBV7-9 and TRBJ2-5; no reliable D call. The V and J ends lost 5 bases and 5 bases respectively, with 9 bases between them. Per the germline V gene, CDR1 is SEHNR and CDR2 is FQNEAQ (reference sequence). The CDR3 runs 12 residues. For the CDR3, the DNA is TGTGCCAGCAGCGTAGTCGTGGAGACCCAGTACTTC. This translates into CASSVVVETQYF. Together with reference TRBV7-9 and TRBJ2-5, the CDR3 gives the full variable domain: DTGVSQNPRHKITKRGQNVTFRCDPISEHNRLYWYRQTLGQGPEFLTYFQNEAQLEKSRLLSDRFSAERPKGSFSTLEIQRTEQGDSAMYLCASSVVVETQYFGPGTRLLVL.

A word on this clone: This specimen includes other DNA sequences encoding the same CDR3. This sequence joins TRBV5-4 and TRBJ2-7; possible D gene TRBD2, 5 bases. Trimming removed 0 bases from V and 2 bases from J, with 12 bases in between. The CDR3 has 15 amino acids. Germline V CDR1 and CDR2: SGHNT, YYREEE (reference sequence). CDR3 nucleotide sequence: TGTGCCAGCAGCTTGGATCGCGGGCAGACCTACGAGCAGTACTTC. It yields the protein CASSLDRGQTYEQYF.

This chain joins TRBV5-5 and TRBJ2-3; D is uncertain. The germline V and J ends were trimmed by 4 bases and 6 bases, with 15 bases remaining between them. This CDR3 is 14 amino acids long. The V gene's germline CDR1 is SGHKS and CDR2 YYEKEE (reference sequence). This chain's CDR3 is CASSPLGWSDTQYF. Written as DNA, the CDR3 is TGTGCCAGCAGCCCCCTCGGGTGGTCCGATACGCAGTATTTT.

In DNA form, the CDR3 reads TGTGCCAGCAGCTCCGGGCTTAGGGGTGAAAAACTGTTTTTT. It is translated as CASSSGLRGEKLFF. The chain joins TRBV7-2 to TRBJ1-4; D is possibly TRBD1 (5 bases). The CDR3 runs to 14 residues. Germline V gives CDR1 SGHTA, CDR2 FQGNSA. V lost 4 bases and J lost 7, with 13 bases in between.

The chain has TRBV3-1 (or the pseudogene TRBV3-2) and TRBJ2-1, with TRBD1 matching over 10 bases. Per the germline V gene, CDR1 is LGHDT and CDR2 is YNNKEL (reference sequence). V shed 4 bases, J shed 4 bases, and the junction held 4 bases outside the gene matches. This CDR3 has 15 residues. The CDR3 loop reads CASSPDRGTYNEQFF. The CDR3 nucleotides read TGTGCCAGCAGCCCGGACAGGGGGACTTACAATGAGCAGTTCTTC.

In its sample, this clone was seen a few times. The V call is TRBV6-4, the J call TRBJ1-1; 8 nucleotides align to TRBD1. This CDR3 spans 14 amino acids. V trimming: 2 bases; J trimming: 5 bases; junction bases outside the gene matches: 4. Germline V CDR1 and CDR2: MRHNA, SNTAGT. Here the CDR3 reads CASSDTDRGTEAFF. CDR3 in DNA: TGTGCCAGCAGTGACACTGACAGGGGTACTGAAGCTTTCTTT.

V is TRBV3-1 (or the pseudogene TRBV3-2) and J is TRBJ1-2, with 8 bases aligning to TRBD1. This CDR3 has 14 residues. After removal of 4 bases from V and 7 bases from J, the junction contained 8 bases not matched to a gene. Germline CDR1 and CDR2: LGHDT and YNNKEL (reference sequence). As DNA, the CDR3 is TGTGCCAGCAGCCCAACAGGCAGGGGGCCTGGCTACACCTTC. It specifies CASSPTGRGPGYTF.

This chain uses TRBV11-2 with TRBJ2-2; D remains unclear. CDR1 and CDR2 from the germline V gene are SGHAT and FQNNGV. V was shortened by 4 bases and J by 5 bases, with 5 bases between the two germline ends. CDR3 length: 12 amino acids. In DNA form, the CDR3 reads TGTGCCAGCAGCTCAAATACCGGGGAGCTGTTTTTT. It specifies CASSSNTGELFF. The variable domain in full, completed from reference TRBV11-2 and TRBJ2-2, reads EAGVAQSPRYKIIEKRQSVAFWCNPISGHATLYWYQQILGQGPKLLIQFQNNGVVDDSQLPKDRFSAERLKGVDSTLKIQPAKLEDSAVYLCASSSNTGELFFGEGSRLTVL.

V usage is TRBV12-3 or TRBV12-4 and J usage is TRBJ2-3, with D unclear. This CDR3 has 13 residues. V lost 7 bases and J lost 0, with 8 bases in between. The CDR3 DNA is TGTGCCAGCACCTGGGCCAGCACAGATACGCAGTATTTT. Amino acids: CASTWASTDTQYF.

This clone turned up a few times. The chain joins TRBV2 to TRBJ2-3; D not resolved. CDR3 size: 14 residues. Per the germline V gene, CDR1 is SNHLY and CDR2 is FYNNEI. The ends were cut back, 0 bases at V and 6 bases at J, with 10 bases in the middle. The CDR3 spells CASSEAATGDTQYF. CDR3 DNA: TGTGCCAGCAGTGAAGCGGCGACCGGGGATACGCAGTATTTT.

The gene calls are TRBV5-1 and TRBJ2-1, with 7 bases fitting TRBD1. The CDR3 consists of 15 residues. V was pared by 0 bases and J by 6 bases, with 6 bases of the junction left unmatched. The germline V gene encodes CDR1 SGHRS and CDR2 YFSETQ. The CDR3 protein is CASSLEGARSNEQFF. The CDR3 nucleotides are TGCGCCAGCAGCTTGGAGGGGGCGAGGAGCAATGAGCAGTTCTTC.

This rearrangement joins TRBV14 to TRBJ2-3; possibly TRBD2 for D (6 bases). The CDR3 is 15 amino acids. The germline V gene encodes CDR1 SGHDN and CDR2 FVKESK. V was clipped by 2 bases and J by 0 bases, with 9 bases between them. The CDR3 reads CASSQFLASTDTQYF. The CDR3 nucleotides read TGTGCCAGCAGCCAATTTCTAGCGAGCACAGATACGCAGTATTTT. Supplemented by reference TRBV14 and TRBJ2-3, the full variable domain reads EAGVTQFPSHSVIEKGQTVTLRCDPISGHDNLYWYRRVMGKEIKFLLHFVKESKQDESGMPNNRFLAERTGGTYSTLKVQPAELEDSGVYFCASSQFLASTDTQYFGPGTRLTVL.

The CDR3 nucleotides read TGTGCCAGCAGCTCCTATTCTCGCCGGTCCTGCTTCTTT. It translates to CASSSYSRRSCFF. The rearrangement joins TRBV3-1 (or the pseudogene TRBV3-2) to TRBJ1-1; D is ambiguous. V was cut by 5 bases and J by 14 bases, with 21 bases left in between. CDR3 length: 13 amino acids. The germline V gene has CDR1 LGHDT and CDR2 YNNKEL (reference sequence).

The chain employs TRBV30 and TRBJ1-1; D is perhaps TRBD1 (6 bases). V lost 5 bases, J lost 3 bases, and 13 bases lay in between. Germline CDR1 and CDR2: GTSNPN and SVGIG (reference sequence). The CDR3 totals 13 residues. The CDR3 here is CAWGRGADTEAFF. DNA for the CDR3: TGTGCCTGGGGACGGGGGGCCGACACTGAAGCTTTCTTT.

V gene TRBV5-6 combines with J gene TRBJ2-1, with TRBD2 matching over 13 bases. Losses at the gene ends were 4 bases for V and 9 bases for J; bases not matched to a gene: 10. The germline V gene has CDR1 SGHDT and CDR2 YYEEEE. The CDR3 covers 16 residues. In DNA form, the CDR3 reads TGTGCCAGCAGCCCCACCGGGACTAGCGGGGATGGTGAGCAGTTCTTC. This codes for CASSPTGTSGDGEQFF.

Written as DNA, the CDR3 is TGTGCCTGGGGGGGGCAGAGCTATGGCTACACCTTC. This sequence encodes CAWGGQSYGYTF. The genes are TRBV28 and TRBJ1-2, with a tentative D call TRBD1 (6 bases). CDR3 length: 12 residues. The V end lost 11 bases, the J end lost 4 bases, and 14 bases lay between the germline ends. Germline CDR1 MDHEN, CDR2 SYDVKM.

The rearrangement uses TRBV9 and TRBJ2-2; 9 positions agree with TRBD2. Per germline, CDR1 SGDLS and CDR2 YYNGEE. Trimming cost V 1 base and J 3 bases; bases outside gene matches: 4. This CDR3 spans 16 amino acids. CDR3 protein: CASSVLSGGDTGELFF. CDR3 sequence (DNA): TGTGCCAGCAGCGTACTTAGCGGGGGAGACACCGGGGAGCTGTTTTTT.

The chain couples TRBV6-5 to TRBJ1-1, with D possibly TRBD1 on 6 matching bases. Trimming pared 6 bases from V and 2 bases from J, leaving 10 bases between. Germline V lookup: CDR1 MNHEY, CDR2 SVGAGI. CDR3 length equals 13 residues. CDR3 in amino acids: CASRTGANTEAFF. CDR3 nucleotide sequence: TGTGCCAGCAGGACAGGAGCCAACACTGAAGCTTTCTTT.

The V call is TRBV6-5, the J call TRBJ2-7; TRBD1 is a possible D gene (5 bases). Per germline, CDR1 MNHEY and CDR2 SVGAGI. CDR3 length: 12 residues. V was shortened by 10 bases and J by 2 bases, with 12 bases between the two germline ends. CDR3 nucleotides: TGTGCCATTCAGACAGCCCCCTACGAGCAGTACTTC. Protein: CAIQTAPYEQYF.

The chain is built from TRBV10-2 and TRBJ2-7; 10 bases agree with TRBD1. The junction had 5 bases not matched to a gene; V was cut back by 1 base and J by 2 bases. Looked up from germline, CDR1 is WSHSY and CDR2 is SAAADI. The CDR3 loop spans 16 amino acids. Written as DNA, the CDR3 is TGCGCCAGCAGTGAGTTGGGACAGGGGATCCCCTACGAGCAGTACTTC. This gives the protein CASSELGQGIPYEQYF.